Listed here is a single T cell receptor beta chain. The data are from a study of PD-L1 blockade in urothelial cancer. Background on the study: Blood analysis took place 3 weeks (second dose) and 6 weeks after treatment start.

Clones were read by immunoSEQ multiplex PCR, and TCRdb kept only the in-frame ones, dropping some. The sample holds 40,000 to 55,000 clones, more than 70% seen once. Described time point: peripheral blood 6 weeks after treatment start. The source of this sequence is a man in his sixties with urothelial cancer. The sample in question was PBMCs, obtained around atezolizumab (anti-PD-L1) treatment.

The CDR3 reads CASSLERAQPQHF. CDR3 coding DNA: TGTGCCAGCAGCTTAGAGAGGGCTCAGCCCCAGCATTTT. The gene calls are TRBV11-2 and TRBJ1-5; D is unresolved. V lost 0 bases to trimming and J lost 6 bases, with 6 bases between them. CDR3 size: 13 residues. Germline loops: CDR1 SGHAT, CDR2 FQNNGV.